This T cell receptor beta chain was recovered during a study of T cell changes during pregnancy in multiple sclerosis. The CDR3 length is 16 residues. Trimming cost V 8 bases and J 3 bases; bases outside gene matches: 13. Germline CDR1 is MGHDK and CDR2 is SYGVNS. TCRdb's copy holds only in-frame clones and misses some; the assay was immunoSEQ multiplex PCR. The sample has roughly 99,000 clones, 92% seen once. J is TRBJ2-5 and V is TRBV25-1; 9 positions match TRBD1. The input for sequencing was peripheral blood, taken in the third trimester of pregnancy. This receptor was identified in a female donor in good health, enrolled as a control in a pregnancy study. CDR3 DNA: TGTGCCAGCTCAATCATGGGACAGGGTATGGAAGAGACCCAGTACTTC. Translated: CASSIMGQGMEETQYF.